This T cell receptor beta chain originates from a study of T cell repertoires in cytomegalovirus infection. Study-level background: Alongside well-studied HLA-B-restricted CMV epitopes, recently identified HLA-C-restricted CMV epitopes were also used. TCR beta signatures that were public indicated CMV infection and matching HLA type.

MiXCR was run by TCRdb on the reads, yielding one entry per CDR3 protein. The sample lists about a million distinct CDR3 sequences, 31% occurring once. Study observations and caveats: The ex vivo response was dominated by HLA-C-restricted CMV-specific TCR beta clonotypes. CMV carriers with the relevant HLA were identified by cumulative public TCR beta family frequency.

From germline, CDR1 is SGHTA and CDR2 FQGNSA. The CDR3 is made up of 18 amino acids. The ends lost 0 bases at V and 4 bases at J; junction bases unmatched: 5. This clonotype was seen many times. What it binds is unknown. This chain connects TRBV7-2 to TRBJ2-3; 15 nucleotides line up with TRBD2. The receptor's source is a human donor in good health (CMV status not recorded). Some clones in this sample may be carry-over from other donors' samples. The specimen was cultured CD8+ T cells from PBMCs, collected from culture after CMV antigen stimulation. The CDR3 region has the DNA TGTGCCAGCAGCTTAGCGGTGGGACTAGCGGGGGGCCCAGATACGCAGTATTTT. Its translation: CASSLAVGLAGGPDTQYF.